This passage covers 30 T cell receptor beta chains from one sample sequenced in a study of monozygotic twins with cystic fibrosis. The data were produced by immunoSEQ multiplex PCR, yet TCRdb's version contains in-frame clones alone and is incomplete. The sample lists about 30,000 clones; about nine tenths were seen once. Sequencing used blood. The receptors derive from a girl under 10 years old with cystic fibrosis.

This clone is a singleton in its sample. The CDR3 protein is CASSELGNEQFF. CDR3 DNA: TGTGCCAGCAGTGAATTAGGGAATGAGCAGTTCTTC. The chain couples TRBV6-1 to TRBJ2-1; D is ambiguous. This CDR3 comprises 12 residues. V lost 2 bases and J 7 bases, leaving 6 bases between the germline ends. The germline V gene has CDR1 MNHNS and CDR2 SASEGT.

The V and J genes are TRBV5-4 and TRBJ2-1, with unresolved D. The V end was cut by 7 bases, the J end by 5 bases, with 7 bases between. CDR1 is SGHNT and CDR2 is YYREEE in the germline V gene (reference sequence). This CDR3 spans 11 amino acids. This chain's CDR3 is CASSRDNEQFF. CDR3 nucleotide sequence: TGTGCCAGCTCCAGAGACAATGAGCAGTTCTTC. The entire variable domain, with the rest obtained from reference TRBV5-4 and TRBJ2-1, is as follows: ETGVTQSPTHLIKTRGQQVTLRCSSQSGHNTVSWYQQALGQGPQFIFQYYREEENGRGNFPPRFSGLQFPNYSSELNVNALELDDSALYLCASSRDNEQFFGPGTRLTVL.

The gene calls are TRBV9 and TRBJ2-5; D remains unclear. Trimming left V 0 bases short and J 5 bases short, with 8 bases between. Germline CDR1 reads SGDLS; CDR2 reads YYNGEE. This CDR3 is built from 13 residues. The CDR3 protein is CASSVEPRETQYF. The CDR3 region has the DNA TGTGCCAGCAGCGTAGAACCAAGGGAGACCCAGTACTTC.

The J gene is TRBJ2-7, the V gene TRBV7-6; maybe TRBD1 (7 bases). The CDR3 runs 13 residues. CDR1 is SGHVS and CDR2 is FNYEAQ in the germline V gene. The germline V and J ends were trimmed by 1 base and 6 bases, with 10 bases remaining between them. The CDR3, as DNA: TGTGCCAGCAGCTTAGGCGGGACAGCCGAGCAGTACTTC. Translation gives CASSLGGTAEQYF. The entire variable domain, with the rest obtained from reference TRBV7-6 and TRBJ2-7, is as follows: GAGVSQSPRYKVTKRGQDVALRCDPISGHVSLYWYRQALGQGPEFLTYFNYEAQQDKSGLPNDRFSAERPEGSISTLTIQRTEQRDSAMYRCASSLGGTAEQYFGPGTRLTVT.

This chain joins TRBV6-5 and TRBJ1-2; D gene uncertain. CDR3 length equals 14 residues. Deletions cut 4 bases from V and 2 bases from J, with 11 bases between. CDR1 and CDR2 from the germline V gene are MNHEY and SVGAGI. CDR3: CASSFGRINYGYTF. CDR3 in DNA: TGTGCCAGCAGTTTTGGCAGAATCAACTATGGCTACACCTTC.

The rearrangement links TRBV9 to TRBJ2-3, with 9 bases aligning to TRBD2. The CDR3 loop spans 15 amino acids. Germline V gene lookup returns CDR1 SGDLS and CDR2 YYNGEE. V lost 3 bases to trimming and J lost 3 bases; unmatched junction nucleotides: 5. CDR3 loop: CASSGSGGATDTQYF. Here the CDR3 DNA reads TGTGCCAGCAGCGGTAGCGGGGGCGCGACAGATACGCAGTATTTT.

CDR3 sequence reads: CASSLGGRSRNSPLHF. The CDR3 bases are TGCGCCAGCAGCCTTGGGGGCAGGTCGAGAAATTCACCCCTCCACTTT. The chain carries TRBV5-1 and TRBJ1-6; D may be TRBD1 (6 bases). The CDR3 is made up of 16 amino acids. CDR1 and CDR2 from the germline V gene are SGHRS and YFSETQ. Trimming took 4 bases from V and 7 from J, leaving 18 bases between them.

The rearrangement uses TRBV15 and TRBJ2-7; the D gene is possibly TRBD2 (7 bases). CDR1 is LNHNV and CDR2 is YYDKDF in the germline V gene (reference sequence). This CDR3 is 15 amino acids long. Between the trimmed V and J ends, which lost 5 bases and 5 bases, there was a span of 19 bases. CDR3 nucleotide sequence: TGTGCCACCAGCCTCGGTCGGGGGGCTCGGAACGAGCAGTACTTC. This codes for CATSLGRGARNEQYF.

The chain recombines TRBV19 with TRBJ1-3, with D tentatively TRBD1 (6 bases). This CDR3 is built from 17 residues. Germline CDR1 and CDR2: LNHDA and SQIVND (reference sequence). V was trimmed by 4 bases and J by 0 bases, leaving 16 bases between them. The CDR3 spells CASSTRTVSSSGNTIYF. The CDR3 DNA is TGTGCCAGTAGTACCCGGACAGTTTCTAGCTCTGGAAACACCATATATTTT. The whole variable domain, remainder taken from reference TRBV19 and TRBJ1-3, is DGGITQSPKYLFRKEGQNVTLSCEQNLNHDAMYWYRQDPGQGLRLIYYSQIVNDFQKGDIAEGYSVSREKKESFPLTVTSAQKNPTAFYLCASSTRTVSSSGNTIYFGEGSWLTVV.

The chain links TRBV9 to TRBJ1-6; D unresolved. Trimming took 0 bases from V and 6 from J, leaving 13 bases between them. The CDR3 extends over 16 amino acids. CDR1 is SGDLS and CDR2 is YYNGEE in the germline V gene. The CDR3 protein is CASSVAPTPSNSPLHF. The CDR3 nucleotides are TGTGCCAGCAGCGTAGCTCCGACACCTAGTAATTCACCCCTCCACTTT.

The chain carries TRBV9 and TRBJ1-2, with 9 bases identical to TRBD1. Germline trimming cut 0 bases from V and 7 bases from J; bases unmatched to any gene: 7. This CDR3 is 15 amino acids long. Germline CDR1 is SGDLS and CDR2 is YYNGEE. CDR3 DNA sequence: TGTGCCAGCAGCGTAGACCCCGGGACAGGGAGTGGCTACACCTTC. It translates to CASSVDPGTGSGYTF.

This rearrangement joins TRBV5-6 to TRBJ1-5; a weak D match, TRBD1 (6 bases). V was trimmed by 4 bases and J by 0 bases, leaving 23 bases between them. CDR1 and CDR2 (germline): SGHDT, YYEEEE. The CDR3 length is 19 residues. The CDR3 loop is CASSLRQTGSLNSNQPQHF. DNA of the CDR3: TGTGCCAGCAGCCTCCGACAGACAGGAAGCCTGAATAGCAATCAGCCCCAGCATTTT.

This chain connects TRBV5-1 to TRBJ2-7; 11 nucleotides line up with TRBD2. J was trimmed by 0 bases and V by 0 bases; bases with no gene match: 8. The CDR3 totals 18 residues. Germline V gene sequence: CDR1 SGHRS, CDR2 YFSETQ. The CDR3 DNA is TGCGCCAGCAGCTTGGCCGGAACTAGCGGGGGATTCTCCTACGAGCAGTACTTC. It specifies CASSLAGTSGGFSYEQYF.

V gene TRBV10-3 combines with J gene TRBJ2-4, with 7 bases identical to TRBD1. Germline assignment: CDR1 ENHRY and CDR2 SYGVKD. With V trimmed by 5 bases and J by 0 bases, 7 bases remained unmatched. The CDR3 is 16 residues long. CDR3 nucleotide sequence: TGTGCCATCAGTCTGACAGGGATTCTAGCCAAAAACATTCAGTACTTC. Residues: CAISLTGILAKNIQYF.

The rearrangement links TRBV9 to TRBJ2-6; 8 bases line up with TRBD1. The CDR3 sequence is 19 residues long. Germline V gene data show CDR1 as SGDLS and CDR2 as YYNGEE. The J segment lost 0 bases and the V segment lost 3 bases, leaving 11 bases of the junction unmatched. The CDR3 DNA follows: TGTGCCAGCAGCGGGTCGACAGGGGCTCCCCTCTCTGGGGCCAACGTCCTGACTTTC. Translation gives CASSGSTGAPLSGANVLTF.

The chain employs TRBV5-4 and TRBJ2-3; TRBD1 matches at 8 bases. J gave up 1 base and V 1 base, and 5 bases lay outside the gene matches. CDR1 is SGHNT, CDR2 YYREEE, per germline (reference sequence). The CDR3 extends over 16 amino acids. In DNA, the CDR3 is TGTGCCAGCAGCTTGCGGTGGACAGGGCGCACAGATACGCAGTATTTT. Encoded protein: CASSLRWTGRTDTQYF.

The gene calls are TRBV5-4 and TRBJ2-1, with 7 bases identical to TRBD2. This CDR3 is built from 15 residues. V shed 4 bases, J shed 0 bases, and the junction held 4 bases outside the gene matches. Germline V gives CDR1 SGHNT, CDR2 YYREEE (reference sequence). CDR3 nucleotides: TGTGCCAGCAGCGTACTAGCGAGCTCCTACAATGAGCAGTTCTTC. This gives the protein CASSVLASSYNEQFF.

This chain uses TRBV7-9 with TRBJ1-2; D remains ambiguous. CDR3 length: 13 amino acids. V lost 1 base to trimming and J lost 8 bases, with 11 bases between them. Germline lookup yields CDR1 SEHNR and CDR2 FQNEAQ (reference sequence). The CDR3 is CASSLGRGQGYTF. CDR3 coding DNA: TGTGCCAGCAGCTTAGGACGGGGTCAGGGCTACACCTTC. The variable domain in full, with the rest retrieved from reference TRBV7-9 and TRBJ1-2, is DTGVSQNPRHKITKRGQNVTFRCDPISEHNRLYWYRQTLGQGPEFLTYFQNEAQLEKSRLLSDRFSAERPKGSFSTLEIQRTEQGDSAMYLCASSLGRGQGYTFGSGTRLTVV.

This chain joins TRBV5-1 and TRBJ2-7; maybe TRBD1 (6 bases). Germline CDR1 SGHRS, CDR2 YFSETQ. The CDR3 extends over 13 amino acids. The V and J ends lost 0 bases and 6 bases respectively, with 10 bases between them. CDR3 in amino acids: CASSLVQGPEQYF. CDR3 bases: TGCGCCAGCAGCTTGGTTCAGGGGCCCGAGCAGTACTTC.

The chain uses TRBV7-7 and TRBJ1-2, with TRBD1 matching over 7 bases. After removal of 1 base from V and 3 bases from J, the junction contained 8 bases not matched to a gene. Germline V CDR1 and CDR2: SSHAT, FNYEAQ (reference sequence). The CDR3 spans 16 residues. The CDR3, as DNA: TGTGCCAGCAGCTTAGAAACAGGGGAGGAGGACTATGGCTACACCTTC. Protein sequence: CASSLETGEEDYGYTF.

J is TRBJ1-6 and V is TRBV15; TRBD1 agrees at 7 bases. With V trimmed by 2 bases and J by 6 bases, 4 bases remained unmatched. Per germline, CDR1 LNHNV and CDR2 YYDKDF (reference sequence). This CDR3 has 15 residues. CDR3 residues: CATSRNRDSNSPLHF. The CDR3 DNA follows: TGTGCCACCAGCAGAAACCGGGACAGTAATTCACCCCTCCACTTT.

The chain combines TRBV18 with TRBJ1-5; D gene unclear. This CDR3 comprises 13 residues. Trimming took off 2 bases at V and 7 bases at J, with 9 bases between the two ends. In germline, CDR1 is KGHSH, CDR2 LQKENI. The chain's CDR3 is CASSPGVDQPQHF. In nucleotides, the CDR3 is TGTGCCAGCTCACCAGGGGTTGACCAGCCCCAGCATTTT.

The rearrangement links TRBV5-1 to TRBJ2-7; 8 bases align to TRBD1. The length of the CDR3 is 16 residues. Germline V gene sequence: CDR1 SGHRS, CDR2 YFSETQ. With V trimmed by 4 bases and J by 4 bases, 13 bases remained unmatched. The DNA for the CDR3 is TGCGCCAGCAGCGAGCAGGGGGCAGGCCTGGGGTACGAGCAGTACTTC. Translating gives CASSEQGAGLGYEQYF. Together with reference TRBV5-1 and TRBJ2-7, the CDR3 gives the full variable domain: KAGVTQTPRYLIKTRGQQVTLSCSPISGHRSVSWYQQTPGQGLQFLFEYFSETQRNKGNFPGRFSGRQFSNSRSEMNVSTLELGDSALYLCASSEQGAGLGYEQYFGPGTRLTVT.

The J gene is TRBJ1-6, the V gene TRBV5-5; D is ambiguous. CDR3 length: 15 amino acids. The germline V gene encodes CDR1 SGHKS and CDR2 YYEKEE (reference sequence). Trimming removed 0 bases at V and 3 bases at J, with 7 bases between. The CDR3 here is CASSLGMGYNSPLHF. CDR3 DNA: TGTGCCAGCAGCTTGGGTATGGGCTATAATTCACCCCTCCACTTT.

This clone was counted only a few times. The V call is TRBV9, the J call TRBJ1-2; TRBD1 matches at 8 bases. The CDR3 runs to 14 residues. With 0 bases clipped from V and 4 bases from J, the junction kept 2 bases outside the gene matches. Germline values: CDR1 SGDLS, CDR2 YYNGEE. The CDR3 DNA reads as TGTGCCAGCAGCGTAGGGACAGGGAGCTATGGCTACACCTTC. It translates to CASSVGTGSYGYTF.

The rearrangement uses TRBV19 and TRBJ2-7; 7 bases map to TRBD1. V was pared by 1 base and J by 4 bases, with 10 bases of the junction left unmatched. The CDR3 totals 16 residues. CDR1 is LNHDA, CDR2 SQIVND, per germline (reference sequence). The CDR3 coding sequence is TGTGCCAGTAGTATAGGGGTTCGGCAGGGGGATTACGAGCAGTACTTC. Protein product: CASSIGVRQGDYEQYF.

The J gene is TRBJ2-4, the V gene TRBV27; 8 bases are a match to TRBD2. The CDR3 runs to 13 residues. The J segment lost 8 bases and the V segment lost 8 bases, leaving 8 bases of the junction unmatched. Germline V lookup: CDR1 MNHEY, CDR2 SMNVEV (reference sequence). The CDR3: CASGRTSLHIQYF. CDR3 nucleotides: TGTGCCAGCGGTAGGACTAGCCTGCACATTCAGTACTTC.

The CDR3 reads CASSRGTRGQPQHF. CDR3 sequence (DNA): TGTGCCAGCAGTCGAGGGACGAGGGGTCAGCCCCAGCATTTT. The chain carries TRBV27 and TRBJ1-5; a weak D match, TRBD1 (5 bases). The CDR3 is made up of 14 amino acids. Germline values: CDR1 MNHEY, CDR2 SMNVEV (reference sequence). The V and J ends lost 5 bases and 6 bases respectively, with 14 bases between them.

V usage is TRBV30 and J usage is TRBJ1-6; 7 nucleotides line up with TRBD1. The CDR3 has 15 residues. Germline V gene lookup returns CDR1 GTSNPN and CDR2 SVGIG (reference sequence). J gave up 7 bases and V 3 bases, and 9 bases lay outside the gene matches. The CDR3 coding sequence is TGTGCCTGGAGCGCAAGGGCACAGGGGAATTCACCCCTCCACTTT. This gives the protein CAWSARAQGNSPLHF. The complete variable domain, with remaining parts taken from reference TRBV30 and TRBJ1-6, reads SQTIHQWPATLVQPVGSPLSLECTVEGTSNPNLYWYRQAAGRGLQLLFYSVGIGQISSEVPQNLSASRPQDRQFILSSKKLLLSDSGFYLCAWSARAQGNSPLHFGNGTRLTVT.

This clone was seen only once. This sequence joins TRBV27 and TRBJ2-3, with 9 positions matching TRBD2. With V trimmed by 3 bases and J by 2 bases, 15 bases remained unmatched. Germline CDR1 is MNHEY and CDR2 is SMNVEV (reference sequence). The CDR3 spans 19 residues. In DNA, the CDR3 is TGTGCCAGCAGTTTTCTTGGCGGGGGGGCCGAACCAAACACAGATACGCAGTATTTT. This gives the protein CASSFLGGGAEPNTDTQYF.